Given below is one T cell receptor (beta chain) in context. Clones were sequenced by immunoSEQ multiplex PCR, and TCRdb holds only the in-frame ones, with some missing. The data show nearly 25,000 clones, around nine tenths seen once. CDR3 length: 15 residues. These data come from a study of T cell changes during pregnancy in multiple sclerosis. The source of this sequence is a female donor in good health, enrolled as a control in a pregnancy study. Sequencing was performed on CD4+ T cells from peripheral blood mononuclear cells, taken in the first trimester of pregnancy. The chain joins TRBV21-1 to TRBJ2-7; TRBD1 is the table's D call, not checked against the DNA. TRBV21-1 is reported as a pseudogene. The CDR3 bases are TGTGCCAGCACCATGGGACAGCCAGAGTCGGGCGAGCAGTACTTC. It is translated as CASTMGQPESGEQYF.